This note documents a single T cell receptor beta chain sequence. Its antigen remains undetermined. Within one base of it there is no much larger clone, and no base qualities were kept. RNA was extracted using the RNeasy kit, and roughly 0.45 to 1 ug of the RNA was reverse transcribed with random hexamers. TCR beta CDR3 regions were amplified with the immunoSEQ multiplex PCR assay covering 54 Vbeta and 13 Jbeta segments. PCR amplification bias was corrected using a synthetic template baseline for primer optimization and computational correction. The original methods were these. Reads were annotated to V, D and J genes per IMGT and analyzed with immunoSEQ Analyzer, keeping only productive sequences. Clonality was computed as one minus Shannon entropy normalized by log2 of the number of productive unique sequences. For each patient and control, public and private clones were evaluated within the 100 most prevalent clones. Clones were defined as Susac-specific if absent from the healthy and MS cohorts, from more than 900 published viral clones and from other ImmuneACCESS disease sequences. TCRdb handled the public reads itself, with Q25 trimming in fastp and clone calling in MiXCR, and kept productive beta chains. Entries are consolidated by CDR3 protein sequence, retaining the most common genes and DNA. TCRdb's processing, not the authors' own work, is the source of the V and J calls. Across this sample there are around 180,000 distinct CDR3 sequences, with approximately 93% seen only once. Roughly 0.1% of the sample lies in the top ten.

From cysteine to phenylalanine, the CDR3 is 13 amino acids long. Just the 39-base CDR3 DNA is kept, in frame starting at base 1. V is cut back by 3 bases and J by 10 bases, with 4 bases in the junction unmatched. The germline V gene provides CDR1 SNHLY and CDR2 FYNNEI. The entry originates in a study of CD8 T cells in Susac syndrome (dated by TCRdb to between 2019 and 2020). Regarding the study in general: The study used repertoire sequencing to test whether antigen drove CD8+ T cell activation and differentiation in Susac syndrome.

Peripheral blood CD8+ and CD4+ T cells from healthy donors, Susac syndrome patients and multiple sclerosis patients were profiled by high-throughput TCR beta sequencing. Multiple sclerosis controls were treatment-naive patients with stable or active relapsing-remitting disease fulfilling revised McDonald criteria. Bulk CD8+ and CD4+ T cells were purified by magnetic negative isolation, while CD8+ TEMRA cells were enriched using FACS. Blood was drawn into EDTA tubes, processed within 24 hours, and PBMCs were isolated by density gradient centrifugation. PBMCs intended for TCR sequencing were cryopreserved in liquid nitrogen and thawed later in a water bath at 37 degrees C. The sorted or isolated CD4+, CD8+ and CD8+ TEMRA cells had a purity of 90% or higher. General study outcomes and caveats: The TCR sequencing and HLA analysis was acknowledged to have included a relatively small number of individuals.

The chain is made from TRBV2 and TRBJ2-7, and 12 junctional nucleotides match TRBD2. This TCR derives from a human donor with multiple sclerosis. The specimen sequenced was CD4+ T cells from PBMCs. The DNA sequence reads TGTGCCAGCAGTGATCTAGCGGGAGGGCCCCAGTACTTC. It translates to CASSDLAGGPQYF.